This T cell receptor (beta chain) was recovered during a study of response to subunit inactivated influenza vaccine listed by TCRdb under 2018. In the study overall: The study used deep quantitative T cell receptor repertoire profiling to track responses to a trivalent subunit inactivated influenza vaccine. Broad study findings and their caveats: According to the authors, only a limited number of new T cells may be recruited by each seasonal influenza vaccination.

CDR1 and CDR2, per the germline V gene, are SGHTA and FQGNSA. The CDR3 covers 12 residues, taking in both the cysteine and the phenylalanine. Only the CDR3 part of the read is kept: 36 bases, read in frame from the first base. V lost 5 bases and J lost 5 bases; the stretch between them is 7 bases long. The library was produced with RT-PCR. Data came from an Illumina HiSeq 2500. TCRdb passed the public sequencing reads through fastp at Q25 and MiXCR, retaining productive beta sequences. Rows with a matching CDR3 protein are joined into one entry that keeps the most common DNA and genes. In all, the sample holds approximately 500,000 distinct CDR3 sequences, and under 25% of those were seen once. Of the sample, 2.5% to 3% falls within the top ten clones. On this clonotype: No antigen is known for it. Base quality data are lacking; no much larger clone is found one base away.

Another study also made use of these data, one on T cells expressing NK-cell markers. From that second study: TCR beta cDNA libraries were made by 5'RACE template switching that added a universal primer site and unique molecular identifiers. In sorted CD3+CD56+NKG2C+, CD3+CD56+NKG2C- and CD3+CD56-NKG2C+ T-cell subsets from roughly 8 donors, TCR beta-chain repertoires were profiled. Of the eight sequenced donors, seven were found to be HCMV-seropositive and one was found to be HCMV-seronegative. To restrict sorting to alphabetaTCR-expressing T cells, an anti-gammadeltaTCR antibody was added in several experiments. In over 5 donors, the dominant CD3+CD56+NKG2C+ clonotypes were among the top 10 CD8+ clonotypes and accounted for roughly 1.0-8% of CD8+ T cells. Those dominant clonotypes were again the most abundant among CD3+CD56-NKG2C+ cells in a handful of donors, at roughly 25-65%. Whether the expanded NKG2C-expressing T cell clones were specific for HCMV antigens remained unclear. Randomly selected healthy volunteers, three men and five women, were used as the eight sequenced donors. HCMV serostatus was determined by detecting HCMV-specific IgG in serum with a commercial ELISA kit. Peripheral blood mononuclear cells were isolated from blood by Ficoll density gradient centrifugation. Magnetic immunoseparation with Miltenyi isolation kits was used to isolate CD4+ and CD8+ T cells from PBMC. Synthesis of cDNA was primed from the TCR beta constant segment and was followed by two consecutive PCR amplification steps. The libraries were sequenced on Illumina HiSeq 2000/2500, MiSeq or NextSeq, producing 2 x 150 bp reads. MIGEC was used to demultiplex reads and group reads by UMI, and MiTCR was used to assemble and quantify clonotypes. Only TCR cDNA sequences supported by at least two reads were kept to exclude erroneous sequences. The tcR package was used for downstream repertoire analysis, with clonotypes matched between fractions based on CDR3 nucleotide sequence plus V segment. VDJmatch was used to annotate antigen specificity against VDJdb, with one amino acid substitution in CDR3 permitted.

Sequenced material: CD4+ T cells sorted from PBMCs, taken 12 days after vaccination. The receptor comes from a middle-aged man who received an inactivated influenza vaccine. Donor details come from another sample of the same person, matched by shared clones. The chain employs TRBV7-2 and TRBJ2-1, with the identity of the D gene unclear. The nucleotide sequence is TGTGCCAGCAGCCGAACGAACAATGAGCAGTTCTTC. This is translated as CASSRTNNEQFF.